The following is a TCR beta chain sequence with its context. This record belongs to a study of blood T cell repertoires in COVID-19. Across the study: Italy, Spain and the United States were the sources of the convalescent and acute COVID-19 samples. In each case, the material was cDNA or gDNA derived from T cells, B-cell-depleted T cells, or PBMCs.

The germline V gene encodes CDR1 SGDLS and CDR2 YYNGEE. The CDR3 runs to 14 residues. V was cut by 1 base and J by 4 bases, with 9 bases left in between. Authors' methods: By means of reference gene primer amplification, nucleated cell counts were estimated. Using immunoSEQ multiplex PCR, the repertoire was profiled, and TCRdb retains in-frame clones only, with some absent. Clonal size and the V and J genes are those of that table, whereas D and trimming came from the DNA. The table has over 250,000 clones, 88% seen once. The chain has TRBV9 and TRBJ2-1; possibly TRBD1 for D (5 bases). The sequenced sample consisted of peripheral blood. This clonotype was sampled from a man between 60 and 70 years old who had recovered from COVID-19. The CDR3 DNA is TGTGCCAGCAGCGTAAATCAGGGATACAATGAGCAGTTCTTC. Translated: CASSVNQGYNEQFF.